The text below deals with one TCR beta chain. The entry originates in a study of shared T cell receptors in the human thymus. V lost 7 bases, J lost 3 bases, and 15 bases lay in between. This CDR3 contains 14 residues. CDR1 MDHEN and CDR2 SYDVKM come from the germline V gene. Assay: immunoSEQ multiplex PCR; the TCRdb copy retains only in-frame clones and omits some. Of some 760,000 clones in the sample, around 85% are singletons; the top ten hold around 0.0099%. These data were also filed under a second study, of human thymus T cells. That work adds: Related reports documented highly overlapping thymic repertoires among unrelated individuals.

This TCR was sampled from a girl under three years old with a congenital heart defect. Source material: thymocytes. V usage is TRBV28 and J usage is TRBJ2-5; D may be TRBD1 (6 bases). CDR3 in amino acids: CASNRTDPEETQYF. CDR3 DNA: TGTGCCAGCAATCGGACAGACCCTGAAGAGACCCAGTACTTC.